This T cell receptor beta chain was sequenced for a study of CD8 T cells in ankylosing spondylitis. Study conclusions and caveats: Ankylosing spondylitis blood appeared to carry a characteristic TCR beta motif of roughly eight highly homologous variants.

TCRdb processed the 5' RACE reads anew with MiXCR; each CDR3 protein has one entry. The data hold some 450,000 distinct CDR3 sequences, with roughly a sixth observed a single time. The CDR3 runs to 16 residues. J was trimmed by 3 bases and V by 5 bases; bases with no gene match: 11. CDR1 MNHEY and CDR2 SVGEGT come from the germline V gene. This clonotype was seen at least ten times. Its cognate antigen is unknown. The sequencing sample was made of blood, either unsorted or a sorted T cell fraction (not recorded which). The clonotype comes from a male donor with ankylosing spondylitis. The chain links TRBV6-2 or TRBV6-3 to TRBJ2-3, with 7 bases fitting TRBD2. CDR3 coding DNA: TGTGCCAGCAGTGACCTAGGCCTAGCGGCGACAGATACGCAGTATTTT. Translated, it gives CASSDLGLAATDTQYF.